This T cell receptor (beta chain) was obtained from a study of blood T cell repertoires in COVID-19. At the level of the study: Italy, Spain and the United States were the sources of the convalescent and acute COVID-19 samples.

Unmatched junction bases numbered 6, after V lost 2 bases and J lost 2 bases. This CDR3 has 16 amino acids. Germline CDR1 is SGHRS and CDR2 is YFSETQ. Source study methods: Amplification from reference gene primers served as the basis for estimated nucleated cell counts. Some clones are missing from TCRdb's copy, which holds only in-frame ones; the method was immunoSEQ multiplex PCR. The V and J calls and clone size are taken from that table; D and trimming were inferred from the DNA. The table has about 250,000 clones, approximately 85% seen once; the top ten hold approximately 5%. The source material was peripheral blood. The sequence was obtained from an elderly woman with COVID-19, enrolled during active disease. The rearrangement joins TRBV5-1 to TRBJ2-5; 10 bases are a match to TRBD2. CDR3 amino acids: CASSFGLAETQETQYF. The CDR3 nucleotides read TGCGCCAGCAGCTTTGGACTAGCGGAAACTCAAGAGACCCAGTACTTC.